The 28 T cell receptor beta chains in this list originate from one sample, sequenced in a study of blood T cells in healthy people across ages. Primers used in a second PCR of roughly 6 to 12 cycles were a sample-barcoded 5' primer and a J-beta primer mix. TCRdb itself ran the 5' RACE reads through MiXCR, one entry per CDR3 protein. The sample shows about 760,000 distinct CDR3 sequences, approximately 25% of them seen only once. These records were also assigned to another study, of T cells of mothers and their children.

The source material was blood. The receptors derive from a boy aged 5-17 years in good health.

The chain joins TRBV6-1 to TRBJ2-7; a weak D match, TRBD2 (6 bases). V was shortened by 4 bases and J by 1 base, with 11 bases between the two germline ends. Germline values: CDR1 MNHNS, CDR2 SASEGT. The CDR3 runs to 14 residues. The chain's CDR3 is CASSGPEGSYEQYF. Here the CDR3 DNA reads TGTGCCAGCAGTGGGCCGGAGGGATCCTACGAGCAGTACTTC.

This clonotype was found a few times. The genes are TRBV5-1 and TRBJ2-1; possibly TRBD1 for D (6 bases). Looked up from germline, CDR1 is SGHRS and CDR2 is YFSETQ. V was clipped by 7 bases and J by 6 bases, with 11 bases between them. This CDR3 region has 12 residues. For the CDR3, the DNA is TGCGCCAGCTCGAAAGGGGGCAATGAGCAGTTCTTC. It yields the protein CASSKGGNEQFF.

The chain uses TRBV6-2 or TRBV6-3 and TRBJ2-7; D is perhaps TRBD1 (5 bases). CDR1 and CDR2 (germline): MNHEY, SVGEGT. The V and J ends lost 7 bases and 3 bases respectively, with 16 bases between them. The CDR3 loop spans 14 amino acids. Written as DNA, the CDR3 is TGTGCCAGCACTCCCCAAGGGGTAGGCTACGAGCAGTACTTC. This encodes CASTPQGVGYEQYF.

The chain uses TRBV9 and TRBJ2-7; D could derive from TRBD1 or TRBD2 (5 bases each). The CDR3 runs 15 residues. The V end was cut by 3 bases, the J end by 2 bases, with 15 bases between. From germline, CDR1 is SGDLS and CDR2 YYNGEE. This chain's CDR3 is CASSADPGTPYEQYF. CDR3 sequence (DNA): TGTGCCAGCAGCGCTGACCCCGGGACCCCCTACGAGCAGTACTTC.

The chain employs TRBV12-3 or TRBV12-4 and TRBJ2-7; D ambiguous. There are 13 residues in the CDR3. V lost 5 bases and J lost 3, with 11 bases in between. CDR3 protein: CASSDADYYEQYF. As DNA, the CDR3 is TGTGCCAGCAGTGACGCGGATTACTACGAGCAGTACTTC.

The rearrangement links TRBV27 to TRBJ2-7; D is unclear. V shed 8 bases and J shed 0 bases, with 17 bases lying between them. The length of the CDR3 is 15 residues. Per germline, CDR1 MNHEY and CDR2 SMNVEV (reference sequence). The CDR3 region is CASALVQDTSYEQYF. The CDR3 DNA is TGTGCCAGCGCCCTAGTGCAGGATACCTCCTACGAGCAGTACTTC.

This clonotype was counted between two and nine times. The genes are TRBV4-2 and TRBJ2-1, with 7 bases that match TRBD2. V was clipped by 2 bases and J by 5 bases; unmatched bases: 3. Germline CDR1 reads LGHNA; CDR2 reads YNFKEQ. This CDR3 is 14 amino acids long. The CDR3 nucleotides read TGTGCCAGCAGCCAAAGCGGGACCGACAATGAGCAGTTCTTC. This gives the protein CASSQSGTDNEQFF.

The chain recombines TRBV15 with TRBJ2-6, with D possibly matching TRBD2 (6 bases). Trimming stripped 0 bases from V and 4 bases from J, with 13 bases between. There are 17 residues in the CDR3. The germline CDR1 and CDR2 sequences are LNHNV and YYDKDF (reference sequence). In DNA, the CDR3 is TGTGCCACCAGCAGAGAGTACTCGGGGGTAGGGGCCAACGTCCTGACTTTC. Protein: CATSREYSGVGANVLTF.

The DNA of the CDR3 is TGCGCCAGCAGCGGGTCGCGACAAAGCTCCTACAATGAGCAGTTCTTC. Translated, it gives CASSGSRQSSYNEQFF. J is TRBJ2-1 and V is TRBV4-3; D remains ambiguous. With 5 bases removed from V and 0 bases from J, the gap between germline ends came to 14 bases. This CDR3 has 16 amino acids. The germline V gene encodes CDR1 LGHNA and CDR2 YSLEER.

This clonotype was detected only a few times. The chain couples TRBV18 to TRBJ2-1; the D is unclear. The ends were cut back, 2 bases at V and 4 bases at J, with 6 bases in the middle. The V gene's germline CDR1 is KGHSH and CDR2 LQKENI. The CDR3 has 13 residues. The CDR3, as DNA: TGTGCCAGCTCACCATTGGCGTACAATGAGCAGTTCTTC. This gives the protein CASSPLAYNEQFF.

The table lists this clonotype with a few counts. The V call is TRBV20-1, the J call TRBJ2-4; 8 bases fit TRBD2. With 1 base clipped from V and 0 bases from J, the junction kept 8 bases outside the gene matches. The CDR3 runs to 17 residues. Germline CDR1 DFQATT, CDR2 SNEGSKA (reference sequence). DNA for the CDR3: TGCAGTGCTAGAGTAGAACTAGCGGACCTAGCCAAAAACATTCAGTACTTC. Encoded protein: CSARVELADLAKNIQYF.

This chain uses TRBV2 with TRBJ1-1; D gene uncertain. V lost 7 bases and J lost 7, with 10 bases in between. The CDR3 runs 11 residues. Germline V gene sequence: CDR1 SNHLY, CDR2 FYNNEI. CDR3 in DNA: TGTGCCAGCAATCTTAGGAGTGAAGCTTTCTTT. Residues: CASNLRSEAFF.

The V and J genes are TRBV19 and TRBJ1-4, with TRBD1 matching over 7 bases. CDR1 and CDR2 (germline): LNHDA, SQIVND (reference sequence). This CDR3 is 14 amino acids long. The ends lost 9 bases at V and 3 bases at J; junction bases unmatched: 7. CDR3: CASQDRASNEKLFF. CDR3 coding DNA: TGTGCCAGCCAAGACAGGGCGTCTAATGAAAAACTGTTTTTT.

The chain has TRBV12-3 or TRBV12-4 and TRBJ1-5; D uncertain. The ends were cut back, 7 bases at V and 5 bases at J, with 12 bases in the middle. This CDR3 is 13 amino acids long. This chain's CDR3 is CASTPRYDQPQHF. For the CDR3, the DNA is TGTGCCAGCACCCCTCGGTACGATCAGCCCCAGCATTTT.

In its sample, this clonotype was seen a few times. This chain uses TRBV20-1 with TRBJ2-5, with TRBD2 matching over 8 bases. The assigned J gene may be wrong: the sequence end matches TRBJ2-7 better. The CDR3 length is 13 residues. Germline assignment: CDR1 DFQATT and CDR2 SNEGSKA (reference sequence). The CDR3 region has the DNA TGCAGTGCTAGTCTGCGGGGGGCGCGCGAGCAGTACTTC. It specifies CSASLRGAREQYF.

CDR3 nucleotides: TGCAGTGCTAGAGAACAGGATGGGAGGGAGACCCAGTACTTC. It encodes CSAREQDGRETQYF. This chain joins TRBV20-1 and TRBJ2-5, with D maybe TRBD2 (6 bases). Germline lookup yields CDR1 DFQATT and CDR2 SNEGSKA (reference sequence). Trimming stripped 0 bases from V and 5 bases from J, with 13 bases between. The CDR3 has 14 residues.

The chain combines TRBV19 with TRBJ2-7, with TRBD2 identical over 12 bases. The CDR3 is 15 residues long. With V trimmed by 5 bases and J by 7 bases, 9 bases remained unmatched. Germline CDR1 is LNHDA and CDR2 is SQIVND (reference sequence). The CDR3 spells CASSVLAGGPREQYF. CDR3 nucleotide sequence: TGTGCCAGTAGTGTGCTAGCGGGAGGGCCGAGGGAGCAGTACTTC.

The rearrangement links TRBV20-1 to TRBJ2-4, with TRBD1 as a possible D gene (6 bases). Trimming took 0 bases from V and 7 from J, leaving 13 bases between them. CDR3 length: 14 amino acids. CDR1 is DFQATT and CDR2 is SNEGSKA in the germline V gene (reference sequence). The CDR3 reads CSARDYRDGNIQYF. The CDR3 region has the DNA TGCAGTGCTAGAGATTACAGGGATGGGAACATTCAGTACTTC.

The chain recombines TRBV4-3 with TRBJ2-5; D may be TRBD1 (5 bases). Trimming cost V 0 bases and J 4 bases, with 12 bases left between them. In germline, CDR1 is LGHNA, CDR2 YSLEER. The CDR3 extends over 15 amino acids. The CDR3 is CASSQDGQGGETQYF. Here the CDR3 DNA reads TGCGCCAGCAGCCAAGACGGTCAGGGTGGAGAGACCCAGTACTTC.

The chain uses TRBV29-1 and TRBJ2-7; TRBD2 agrees at 8 bases. The J call may be faulty, since TRBJ2-5 better matches the DNA end. The CDR3 has 13 amino acids. Germline values: CDR1 SQVTM, CDR2 ANQGSEA. The CDR3 reads CSVRIAGLGTQYF. The CDR3 DNA reads TGCAGCGTGCGAATAGCGGGATTGGGGACCCAGTACTTC.

This clonotype was found a few times. The genes are TRBV27 and TRBJ2-3, with a tentative D call TRBD2 (5 bases). The germline gives CDR1 MNHEY, CDR2 SMNVEV (reference sequence). The CDR3 runs to 14 residues. Between the trimmed V and J ends, which lost 3 bases and 5 bases, there was a span of 12 bases. The CDR3 DNA sequence: TGTGCCAGCAGTTTGGCCGTTGAGGGAGATACGCAGTATTTT. This encodes CASSLAVEGDTQYF.

The CDR3 region has the DNA TGTGCCACCAGTGCCTTGACGGGGGGTAATGAGCAGTTCTTC. It specifies CATSALTGGNEQFF. The chain links TRBV24-1 to TRBJ2-5, with 7 bases matching TRBD2. Near its end, the DNA agrees better with TRBJ2-1, so the J call may be wrong. Germline V CDR1 and CDR2: KGHDR, SFDVKD. The CDR3 is made up of 14 amino acids.

The chain is built from TRBV7-9 and TRBJ1-2, with D perhaps TRBD1 (5 bases). V was pared by 1 base and J by 8 bases, with 20 bases between. CDR1 and CDR2 (germline): SEHNR, FQNEAQ (reference sequence). The CDR3 extends over 16 amino acids. The chain's CDR3 is CASSLDGLGDVGGYTF. The CDR3, as DNA: TGTGCCAGCAGCTTAGACGGGCTAGGGGACGTCGGAGGCTACACCTTC.

V and J are TRBV24-1 and TRBJ1-2; a weak D match, TRBD1 (5 bases). The CDR3 length is 15 residues. Trimming pared 7 bases from V and 5 bases from J, leaving 19 bases between. Germline V CDR1 and CDR2: KGHDR, SFDVKD. The CDR3 spells CATRPSWGREYGYTF. The CDR3 DNA sequence: TGTGCCACCAGGCCCTCCTGGGGGAGGGAATATGGCTACACCTTC.

V usage is TRBV10-2 and J usage is TRBJ2-7; D possibly matches TRBD1 or TRBD2 (9 bases each). CDR3 length: 15 residues. V lost 6 bases and J 6 bases, leaving 21 bases between the germline ends. The V gene's germline CDR1 is WSHSY and CDR2 SAAADI. Written as DNA, the CDR3 is TGCGCCAGCAGGCGGGGGGGACAGGGTGTCTTCGAGCAGTACTTC. Translating gives CASRRGGQGVFEQYF.

Concerning this clonotype: At one boundary the junction diverges from the germline segment, which might be a read error. The V gene is TRBV11-2, the J gene TRBJ1-5, with 8 bases matching TRBD1. This CDR3 has 15 amino acids. Germline V gene data show CDR1 as SGHAT and CDR2 as FQNNGV. CDR3: CASSPGQGSSQPQHF. CDR3 nucleotides: TGCGCCAGCAGCCCTGGACAGGGATCAAGTCAGCCCCAGCATTTT.

This clonotype was found many times. One end of the junction is discordant with germline, which a read error may explain. The rearrangement uses TRBV20-1 and TRBJ2-3, with D hard to call. The CDR3 loop spans 10 amino acids. Per the germline V gene, CDR1 is DFQATT and CDR2 is SNEGSKA (reference sequence). The CDR3 spells CSVRVDTQYF. CDR3 coding DNA: TGCAGTGTCCGGGTTGATACACAGTATTTT.

This clonotype was detected only a few times. The J gene is TRBJ2-3, the V gene TRBV11-2, with D tentatively TRBD1 (5 bases). With 1 base removed from V and 4 bases from J, the gap between germline ends came to 12 bases. The germline CDR1 and CDR2 sequences are SGHAT and FQNNGV. The CDR3 runs to 15 residues. CDR3 sequence: CASSLGHLGADTQYF. The CDR3 nucleotides are TGTGCCAGCAGCTTAGGACATCTAGGGGCAGATACGCAGTATTTT.